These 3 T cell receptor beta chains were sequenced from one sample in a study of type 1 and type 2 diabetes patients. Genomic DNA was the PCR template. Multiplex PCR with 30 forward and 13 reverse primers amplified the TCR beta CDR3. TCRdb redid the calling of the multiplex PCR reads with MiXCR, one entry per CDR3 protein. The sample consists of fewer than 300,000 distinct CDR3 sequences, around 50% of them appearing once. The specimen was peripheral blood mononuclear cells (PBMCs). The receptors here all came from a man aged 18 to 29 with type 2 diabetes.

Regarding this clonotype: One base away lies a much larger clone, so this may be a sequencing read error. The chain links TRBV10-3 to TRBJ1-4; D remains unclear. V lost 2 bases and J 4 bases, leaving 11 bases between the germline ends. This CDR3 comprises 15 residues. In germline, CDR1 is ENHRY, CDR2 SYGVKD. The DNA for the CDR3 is TGTGCCATCAGTGAGCGAGGAGCGATTAATGAAAAACTGTTTTTT. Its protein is CAISERGAINEKLFF.

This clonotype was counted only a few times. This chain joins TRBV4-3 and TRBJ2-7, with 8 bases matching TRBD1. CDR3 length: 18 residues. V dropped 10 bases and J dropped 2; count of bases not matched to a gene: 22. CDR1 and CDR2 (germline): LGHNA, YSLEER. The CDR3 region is CAITRGRGRTLPTYEQYF. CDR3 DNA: TGCGCCATCACCAGAGGCAGGGGGCGAACATTACCTACCTACGAGCAGTACTTC.

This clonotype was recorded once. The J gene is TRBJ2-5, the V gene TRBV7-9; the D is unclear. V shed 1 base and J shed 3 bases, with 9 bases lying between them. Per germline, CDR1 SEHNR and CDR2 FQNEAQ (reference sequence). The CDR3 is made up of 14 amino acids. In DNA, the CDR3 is TGTGCCAGCAGCTTAGAGATCCCTAAAGAGACCCAGTACTTC. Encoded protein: CASSLEIPKETQYF.